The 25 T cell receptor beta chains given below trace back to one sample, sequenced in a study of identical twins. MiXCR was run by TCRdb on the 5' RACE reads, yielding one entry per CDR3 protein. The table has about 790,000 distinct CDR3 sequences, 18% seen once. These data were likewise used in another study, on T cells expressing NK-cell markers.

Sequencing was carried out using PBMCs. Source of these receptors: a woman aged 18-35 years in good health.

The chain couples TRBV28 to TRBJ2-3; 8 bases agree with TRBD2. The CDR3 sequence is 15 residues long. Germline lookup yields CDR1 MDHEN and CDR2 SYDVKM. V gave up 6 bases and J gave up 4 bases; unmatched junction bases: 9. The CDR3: CASSHYAGGSDTQYF. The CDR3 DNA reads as TGTGCCAGCAGCCACTATGCGGGGGGATCAGATACGCAGTATTTT.

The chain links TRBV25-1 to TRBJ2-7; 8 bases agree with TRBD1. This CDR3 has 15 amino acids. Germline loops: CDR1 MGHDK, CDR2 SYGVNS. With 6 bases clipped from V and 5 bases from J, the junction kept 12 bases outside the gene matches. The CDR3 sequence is CASRDHRGYKDEQYF. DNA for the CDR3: TGTGCCAGCAGGGATCACAGGGGGTATAAGGACGAGCAGTACTTC.

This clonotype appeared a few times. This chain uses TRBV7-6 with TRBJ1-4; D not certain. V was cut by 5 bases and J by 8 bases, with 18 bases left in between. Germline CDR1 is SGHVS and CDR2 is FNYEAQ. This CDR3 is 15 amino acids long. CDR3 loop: CASSPERVVREKLFF. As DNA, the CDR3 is TGTGCCAGCAGCCCCGAGAGGGTCGTTCGAGAAAAACTGTTTTTT.

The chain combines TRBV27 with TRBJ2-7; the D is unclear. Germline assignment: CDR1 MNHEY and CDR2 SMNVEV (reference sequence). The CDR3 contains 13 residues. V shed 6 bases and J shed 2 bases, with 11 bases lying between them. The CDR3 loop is CASRALATYEQYF. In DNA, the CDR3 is TGTGCCAGCAGGGCGCTGGCGACCTACGAGCAGTACTTC.

Written as DNA, the CDR3 is TGTGCCAGCAGCCCCGGGACAGGGATCCAGCCCCAGCATTTT. Protein: CASSPGTGIQPQHF. This sequence joins TRBV7-8 and TRBJ1-5; 9 bases match TRBD1. CDR3 length equals 14 residues. Trimming took 5 bases from V and 7 from J; bases not matched to a gene: 6. Germline V gene lookup returns CDR1 SGHVS and CDR2 FQNEAQ.

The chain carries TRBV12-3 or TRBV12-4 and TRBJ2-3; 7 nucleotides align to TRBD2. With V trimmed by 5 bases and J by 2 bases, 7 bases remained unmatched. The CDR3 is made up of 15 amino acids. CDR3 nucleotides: TGTGCCAGCAGTCCCAGCGGGACCCTCACAGATACGCAGTATTTT. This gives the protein CASSPSGTLTDTQYF.

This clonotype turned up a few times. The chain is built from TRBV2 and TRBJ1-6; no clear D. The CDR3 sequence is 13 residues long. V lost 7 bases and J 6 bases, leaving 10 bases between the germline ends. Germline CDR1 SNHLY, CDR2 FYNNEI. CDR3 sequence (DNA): TGTGCCAGCAAGATCAACCCTAATTCACCCCTCCACTTT. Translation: CASKINPNSPLHF.

CDR3 DNA sequence: TGCAGTGCGAGAAGACAGGTGATCTCTGGAAACACCATATATTTT. Translating gives CSARRQVISGNTIYF. This sequence joins TRBV20-1 and TRBJ1-3; D may be TRBD1 (6 bases). V was cut by 6 bases and J by 0 bases, with 15 bases left in between. Germline assignment: CDR1 DFQATT and CDR2 SNEGSKA (reference sequence). The CDR3 has 15 residues.

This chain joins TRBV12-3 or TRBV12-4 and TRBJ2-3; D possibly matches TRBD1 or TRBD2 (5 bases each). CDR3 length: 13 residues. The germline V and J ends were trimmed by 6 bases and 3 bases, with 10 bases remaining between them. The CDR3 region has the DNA TGTGCCAGCAGGCCGGGGCAGACAGATACGCAGTATTTT. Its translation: CASRPGQTDTQYF.

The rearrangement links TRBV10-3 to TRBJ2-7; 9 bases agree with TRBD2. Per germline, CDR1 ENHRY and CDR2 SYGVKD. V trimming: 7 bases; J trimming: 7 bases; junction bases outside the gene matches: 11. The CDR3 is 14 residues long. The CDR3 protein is CAITVSGSQGEQYF. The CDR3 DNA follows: TGTGCCATCACCGTTAGCGGGAGTCAGGGAGAGCAGTACTTC.

The CDR3 bases are TGCGCCAGCAGCCAAGATCGCCAGGGGAGACTTAGAGGGGCTTTCTTT. It encodes CASSQDRQGRLRGAFF. The chain combines TRBV4-3 with TRBJ1-1; maybe TRBD1 (6 bases). With 0 bases removed from V and 11 bases from J, the gap between germline ends came to 22 bases. The CDR3 covers 16 residues. Germline V lookup: CDR1 LGHNA, CDR2 YSLEER.

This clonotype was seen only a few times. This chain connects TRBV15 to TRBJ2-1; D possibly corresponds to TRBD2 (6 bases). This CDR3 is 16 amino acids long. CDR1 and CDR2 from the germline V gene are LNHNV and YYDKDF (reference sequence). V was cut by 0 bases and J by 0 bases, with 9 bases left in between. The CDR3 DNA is TGTGCCACCAGCAGAGATCCCGGGAGCTCCTACAATGAGCAGTTCTTC. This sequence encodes CATSRDPGSSYNEQFF.

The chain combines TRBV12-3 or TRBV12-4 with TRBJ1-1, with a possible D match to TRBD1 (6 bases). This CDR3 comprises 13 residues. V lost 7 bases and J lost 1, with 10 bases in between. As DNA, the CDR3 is TGTGCCAGCACCATAGGGGGGAACACTGAAGCTTTCTTT. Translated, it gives CASTIGGNTEAFF.

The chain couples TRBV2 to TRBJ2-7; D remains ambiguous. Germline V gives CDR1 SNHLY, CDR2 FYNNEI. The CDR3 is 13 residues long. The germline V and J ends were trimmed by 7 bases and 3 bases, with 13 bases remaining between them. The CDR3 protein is CASTVAEYYEQYF. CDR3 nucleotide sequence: TGTGCCAGCACTGTGGCCGAATACTACGAGCAGTACTTC.

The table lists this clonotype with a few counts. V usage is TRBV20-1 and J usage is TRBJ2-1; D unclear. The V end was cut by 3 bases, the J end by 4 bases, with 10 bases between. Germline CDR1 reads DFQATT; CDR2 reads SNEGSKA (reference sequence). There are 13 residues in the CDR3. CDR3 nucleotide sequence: TGCAGTGCTAGCATTGCTGGGTACAATGAGCAGTTCTTC. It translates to CSASIAGYNEQFF.

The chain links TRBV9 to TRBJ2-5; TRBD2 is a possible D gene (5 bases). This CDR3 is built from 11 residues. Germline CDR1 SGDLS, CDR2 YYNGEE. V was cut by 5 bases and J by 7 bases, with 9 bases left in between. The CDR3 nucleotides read TGTGCCAGCAGGGCAAGCGGGACCCAGTACTTC. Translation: CASRASGTQYF.

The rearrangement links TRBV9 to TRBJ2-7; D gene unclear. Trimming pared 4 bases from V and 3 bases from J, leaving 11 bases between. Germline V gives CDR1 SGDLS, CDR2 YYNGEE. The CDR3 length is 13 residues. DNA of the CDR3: TGTGCCAGCAGCCCCCACGCCGACTACGAGCAGTACTTC. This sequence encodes CASSPHADYEQYF.

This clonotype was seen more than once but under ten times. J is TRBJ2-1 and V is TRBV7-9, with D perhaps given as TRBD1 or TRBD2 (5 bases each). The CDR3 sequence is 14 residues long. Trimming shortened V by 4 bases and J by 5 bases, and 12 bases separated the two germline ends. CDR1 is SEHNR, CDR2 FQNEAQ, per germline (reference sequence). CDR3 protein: CASSSRRGHNEQFF. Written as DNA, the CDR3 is TGTGCCAGCAGCTCCCGTAGGGGACACAATGAGCAGTTCTTC.

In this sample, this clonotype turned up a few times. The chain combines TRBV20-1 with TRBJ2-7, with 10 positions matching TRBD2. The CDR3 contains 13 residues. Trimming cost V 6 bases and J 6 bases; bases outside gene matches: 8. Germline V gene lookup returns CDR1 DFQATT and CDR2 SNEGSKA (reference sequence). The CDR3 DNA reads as TGCAGTGCCAACAGCGGGGGGGCATCCGAGCAGTACTTC. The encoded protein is CSANSGGASEQYF.

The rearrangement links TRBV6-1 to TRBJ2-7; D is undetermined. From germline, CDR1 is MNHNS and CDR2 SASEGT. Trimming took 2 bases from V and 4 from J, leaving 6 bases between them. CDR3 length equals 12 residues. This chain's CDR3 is CASSEPRYEQYF. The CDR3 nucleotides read TGTGCCAGCAGTGAACCGAGGTACGAGCAGTACTTC.

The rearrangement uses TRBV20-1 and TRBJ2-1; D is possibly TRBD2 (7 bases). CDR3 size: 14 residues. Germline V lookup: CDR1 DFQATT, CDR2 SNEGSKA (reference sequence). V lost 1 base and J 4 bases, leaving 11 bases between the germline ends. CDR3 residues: CSARVQGGYNEQFF. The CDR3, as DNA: TGCAGTGCTAGAGTACAGGGAGGGTACAATGAGCAGTTCTTC.

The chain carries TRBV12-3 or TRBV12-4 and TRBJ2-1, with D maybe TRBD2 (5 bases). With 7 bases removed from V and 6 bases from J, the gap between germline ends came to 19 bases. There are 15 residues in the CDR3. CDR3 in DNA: TGTGCCAGCACCGGCGGGTGGGGAGAGGTCAATGAGCAGTTCTTC. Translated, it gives CASTGGWGEVNEQFF.

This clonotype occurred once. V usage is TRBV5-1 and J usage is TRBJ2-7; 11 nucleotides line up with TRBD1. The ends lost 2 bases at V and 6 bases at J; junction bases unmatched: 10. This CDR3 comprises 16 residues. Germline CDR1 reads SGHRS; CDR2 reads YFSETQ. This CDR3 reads CASSLSRGTGGPEQYF. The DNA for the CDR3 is TGCGCCAGCAGCTTAAGCCGGGGGACAGGGGGTCCCGAGCAGTACTTC.

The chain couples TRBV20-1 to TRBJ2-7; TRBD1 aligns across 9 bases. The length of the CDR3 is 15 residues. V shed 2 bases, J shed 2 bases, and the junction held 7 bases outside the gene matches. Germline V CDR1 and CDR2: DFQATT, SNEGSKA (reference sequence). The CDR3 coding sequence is TGCAGTGCTAGACATACCGGGACAGGGACCTACGAGCAGTACTTC. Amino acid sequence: CSARHTGTGTYEQYF.

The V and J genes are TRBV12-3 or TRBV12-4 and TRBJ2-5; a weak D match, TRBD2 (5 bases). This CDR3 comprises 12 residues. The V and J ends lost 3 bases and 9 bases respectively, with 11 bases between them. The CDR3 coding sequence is TGTGCCAGCAGTTTGAGGACTGGGGCCCAGTACTTC. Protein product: CASSLRTGAQYF.